The TCR beta chain described here comes from a study of Graves' ophthalmopathy and Graves' hyperthyroidism. Amplified material comprised TCR beta CDR3 regions derived from RNA transcripts. Second-round multiplex PCR followed a first-round RT-PCR using HTBI primers. Using its own MiXCR run on the multiplex PCR reads, TCRdb lists one record per CDR3 protein. The sample shows hundreds of thousands of distinct CDR3 sequences, approximately 40% of them seen only once. J was trimmed by 6 bases and V by 6 bases; bases with no gene match: 10. The CDR3 spans 15 residues. Per the germline V gene, CDR1 is PRHDT and CDR2 is FYEKMQ (reference sequence).

Sequences were obtained from peripheral blood. The rearrangement links TRBV13 to TRBJ2-7; 11 bases agree with TRBD2. The TCR sequence derives from an adult man with Graves' ophthalmopathy. The CDR3 DNA sequence: TGTGCCAGCAGGCCCGGGACTAGCGGTTTACTCGAGCAGTACTTC. Amino acid sequence: CASRPGTSGLLEQYF.